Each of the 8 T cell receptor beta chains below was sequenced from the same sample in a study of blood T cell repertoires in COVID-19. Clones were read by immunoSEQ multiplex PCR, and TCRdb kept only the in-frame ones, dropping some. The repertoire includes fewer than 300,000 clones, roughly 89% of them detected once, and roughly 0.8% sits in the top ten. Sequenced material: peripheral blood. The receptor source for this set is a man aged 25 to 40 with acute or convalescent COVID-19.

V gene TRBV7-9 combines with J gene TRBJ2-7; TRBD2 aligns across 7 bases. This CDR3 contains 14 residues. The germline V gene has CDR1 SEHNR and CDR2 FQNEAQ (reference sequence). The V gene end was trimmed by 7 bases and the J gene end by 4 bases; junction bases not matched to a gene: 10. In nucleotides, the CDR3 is TGTGCCAGCAACCCCACCCGGGGGGATTACGAGCAGTACTTC. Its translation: CASNPTRGDYEQYF.

This CDR3 is CASSQDTGNTEAFF. In DNA, the CDR3 is TGTGCCAGCAGCCAGGACACTGGGAACACTGAAGCTTTCTTT. The chain has TRBV14 and TRBJ1-1; tentative D call: TRBD1 (5 bases). V was cut by 3 bases and J by 1 base, with 9 bases left in between. The CDR3 length is 14 residues. Looked up from germline, CDR1 is SGHDN and CDR2 is FVKESK.

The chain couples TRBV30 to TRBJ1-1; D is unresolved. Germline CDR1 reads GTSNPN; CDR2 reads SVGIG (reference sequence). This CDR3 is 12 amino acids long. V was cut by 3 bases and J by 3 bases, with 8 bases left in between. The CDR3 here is CAWRKLDTEAFF. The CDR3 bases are TGTGCCTGGAGAAAGCTCGACACTGAAGCTTTCTTT. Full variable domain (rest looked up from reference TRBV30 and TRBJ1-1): SQTIHQWPATLVQPVGSPLSLECTVEGTSNPNLYWYRQAAGRGLQLLFYSVGIGQISSEVPQNLSASRPQDRQFILSSKKLLLSDSGFYLCAWRKLDTEAFFGQGTRLTVV.

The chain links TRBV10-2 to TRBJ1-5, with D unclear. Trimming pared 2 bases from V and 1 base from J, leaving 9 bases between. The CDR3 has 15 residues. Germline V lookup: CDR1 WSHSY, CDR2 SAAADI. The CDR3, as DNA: TGCGCCAGCAGTGAGGAGGGTGGGAGCAATCAGCCCCAGCATTTT. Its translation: CASSEEGGSNQPQHF.

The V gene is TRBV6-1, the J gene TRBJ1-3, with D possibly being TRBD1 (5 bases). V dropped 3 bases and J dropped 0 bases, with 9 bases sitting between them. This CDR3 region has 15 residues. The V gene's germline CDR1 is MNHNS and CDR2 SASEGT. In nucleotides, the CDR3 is TGTGCCAGCAGTGAGGGGGGGTACTCTGGAAACACCATATATTTT. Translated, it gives CASSEGGYSGNTIYF.

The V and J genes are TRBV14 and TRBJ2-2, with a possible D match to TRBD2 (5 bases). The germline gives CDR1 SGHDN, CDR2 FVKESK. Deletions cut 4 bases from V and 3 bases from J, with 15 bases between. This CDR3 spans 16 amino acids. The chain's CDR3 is CASSRGLTRDTGELFF. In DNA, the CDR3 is TGTGCCAGCAGCCGAGGACTCACTAGGGACACCGGGGAGCTGTTTTTT.

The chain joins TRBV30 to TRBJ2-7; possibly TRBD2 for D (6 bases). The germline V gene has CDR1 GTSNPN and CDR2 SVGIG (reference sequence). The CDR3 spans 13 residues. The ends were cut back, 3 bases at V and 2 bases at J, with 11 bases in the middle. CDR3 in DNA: TGTGCCTGGAGCTTGGCGGGGCCCTACGAGCAGTACTTC. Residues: CAWSLAGPYEQYF. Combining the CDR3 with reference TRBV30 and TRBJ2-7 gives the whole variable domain SQTIHQWPATLVQPVGSPLSLECTVEGTSNPNLYWYRQAAGRGLQLLFYSVGIGQISSEVPQNLSASRPQDRQFILSSKKLLLSDSGFYLCAWSLAGPYEQYFGPGTRLTVT.

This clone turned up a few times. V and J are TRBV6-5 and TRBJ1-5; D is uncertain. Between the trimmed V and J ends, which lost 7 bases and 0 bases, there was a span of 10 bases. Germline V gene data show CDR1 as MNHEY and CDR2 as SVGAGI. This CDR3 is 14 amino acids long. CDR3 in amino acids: CASNGEYSNQPQHF. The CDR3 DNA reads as TGTGCCAGCAACGGGGAGTATAGCAATCAGCCCCAGCATTTT.